One and the same sample provided the 10 T cell receptor beta chains below, sequenced in a study of T cell repertoires in cytomegalovirus infection. No antigen has been assigned to these receptors. From the reads, TCRdb called clonotypes with MiXCR, one entry per CDR3 protein. The profile shows about 770,000 distinct CDR3 sequences, 25% to 30% of them singletons. The specimen was cultured CD8+ T cells from PBMCs, collected from culture after CMV antigen stimulation. The receptor source for this set is a human donor in good health (CMV status not recorded). Some clones in this sample may be carry-over from other donors' samples.

The chain employs TRBV20-1 and TRBJ2-1, with D unresolved. Germline loops: CDR1 DFQATT, CDR2 SNEGSKA (reference sequence). This CDR3 has 12 amino acids. Trimming cost V 1 base and J 5 bases, with 6 bases left between them. CDR3 nucleotide sequence: TGCAGTGCTAGAGGCATCGACAATGAGCAGTTCTTC. Residues: CSARGIDNEQFF.

This clonotype was recorded at least ten times. This rearrangement joins TRBV18 to TRBJ1-2; TRBD1 matches at 7 bases. Trimming at V came to 5 bases and at J to 4 bases, leaving 10 bases not matched to a gene. The CDR3 consists of 15 residues. Germline CDR1 KGHSH, CDR2 LQKENI. The chain's CDR3 is CASSSRDSLSYGYTF. The CDR3 DNA sequence: TGTGCCAGCTCAAGCCGGGACAGTCTCTCCTATGGCTACACCTTC.

This clonotype was counted a few times. This chain uses TRBV27 with TRBJ1-2; unclear D gene. The CDR3 contains 14 residues. The V end lost 7 bases, the J end lost 3 bases, and 15 bases lay between the germline ends. CDR1 MNHEY and CDR2 SMNVEV come from the germline V gene (reference sequence). CDR3 coding DNA: TGTGCCAGCACCCCTCCTCCGGACCACTATGGCTACACCTTC. Amino acids: CASTPPPDHYGYTF.

DNA of the CDR3: TGTGCCAGCAGATATTCTACGGGACCCAAGAACACCGGGGAGCTGTTTTTT. Residues: CASRYSTGPKNTGELFF. The gene calls are TRBV28 and TRBJ2-2; D assignment may be TRBD1 or TRBD2 (5 bases each). The CDR3 consists of 17 residues. CDR1 MDHEN and CDR2 SYDVKM come from the germline V gene. V was pared by 6 bases and J by 1 base, with 18 bases between. Combining the CDR3 with reference TRBV28 and TRBJ2-2 gives the whole variable domain DVKVTQSSRYLVKRTGEKVFLECVQDMDHENMFWYRQDPGLGLRLIYFSYDVKMKEKGDIPEGYSVSREKKERFSLILESASTNQTSMYLCASRYSTGPKNTGELFFGEGSRLTVL.

The rearrangement uses TRBV25-1 and TRBJ1-1, with no clear D. V was pared by 0 bases and J by 1 base, with 12 bases between. Germline CDR1 MGHDK, CDR2 SYGVNS. The CDR3 spans 16 residues. The CDR3 loop reads CASSEYYGSPNTEAFF. CDR3 nucleotides: TGTGCCAGCAGTGAATACTACGGGAGCCCGAACACTGAAGCTTTCTTT.

This clonotype appeared many times. The V gene is TRBV7-9, the J gene TRBJ2-1; D may be TRBD1 or TRBD2 (5 bases each). The CDR3 runs 15 residues. The germline gives CDR1 SEHNR, CDR2 FQNEAQ (reference sequence). Trimming left V 4 bases short and J 8 bases short, with 18 bases between. The CDR3 sequence: CASSSKPGPWDEQFF. CDR3 sequence (DNA): TGTGCCAGCAGCTCGAAGCCGGGACCGTGGGATGAGCAGTTCTTC.

As regards this clonotype: A much larger clone differs from this one at a single base, so this may be a read error. V usage is TRBV27 and J usage is TRBJ1-5; a weak D match, TRBD1 (6 bases). This CDR3 contains 13 residues. Germline V gives CDR1 MNHEY, CDR2 SMNVEV (reference sequence). Trimming cost V 6 bases and J 5 bases, with 11 bases left between them. In DNA, the CDR3 is TGTGCCAGCAGCTGGGGGGGCGATCAGCCCCAGCATTTT. This translates into CASSWGGDQPQHF.

This clonotype was observed a handful of times. This chain uses TRBV7-3 with TRBJ1-2; D is uncertain. Germline CDR1 is SGHTA and CDR2 is FQGTGA. The CDR3 runs to 12 residues. V was trimmed by 7 bases and J by 6 bases, leaving 12 bases between them. CDR3 DNA sequence: TGTGCCAGCACTAACCACCAGGATGGCTACACCTTC. Protein: CASTNHQDGYTF.

This clonotype was seen repeatedly, ten times or more. V usage is TRBV7-2 and J usage is TRBJ2-3; 11 nucleotides align to TRBD2. The V segment lost 1 base and the J segment 2 bases; nucleotides outside the gene matches: 11. The CDR3 totals 19 residues. Looked up from germline, CDR1 is SGHTA and CDR2 is FQGNSA. The CDR3 nucleotides read TGTGCCAGCAGCTTAGGAATTTATAGCGGGGGGGCTTTCACAGATACGCAGTATTTT. This encodes CASSLGIYSGGAFTDTQYF.

This clonotype was found a few times. The V and J genes are TRBV9 and TRBJ1-1; weak D call: TRBD1 (6 bases). The CDR3 has 14 amino acids. The V and J ends lost 3 bases and 6 bases respectively, with 15 bases between them. Germline V CDR1 and CDR2: SGDLS, YYNGEE. The CDR3 region is CASSAWGASPEAFF. CDR3 bases: TGTGCCAGCAGCGCTTGGGGGGCATCACCTGAAGCTTTCTTT.